This entry features one T cell receptor beta chain sequence. This record comes from a study of technical replicates of blood from a few donors. The CDR3 is 14 amino acids. Germline lookup yields CDR1 SNHLY and CDR2 FYNNEI. V shed 4 bases and J shed 7 bases, with 17 bases lying between them. Using immunoSEQ multiplex PCR, the repertoire was profiled, and TCRdb retains in-frame clones only, with some absent. This sample has under 110,000 clones, with just over 95% found just once. The sample taken for sequencing was T cells isolated from PBMCs. The V gene is TRBV2, the J gene TRBJ2-7; maybe TRBD2 (7 bases). The sequence was obtained from a human donor in good health. This chain's CDR3 is CASSVGRGAREQYF. CDR3 in DNA: TGTGCCAGCAGTGTGGGTCGGGGGGCGAGGGAGCAGTACTTC. The complete variable domain, with remaining parts taken from reference TRBV2 and TRBJ2-7, reads EPEVTQTPSHQVTQMGQEVILRCVPISNHLYFYWYRQILGQKVEFLVSFYNNEISEKSEIFDDQFSVERPDGSNFTLKIRSTKLEDSAMYFCASSVGRGAREQYFGPGTRLTVT.